One sample yielded the 21 T cell receptor beta chains listed below, sequenced in a study of Graves' ophthalmopathy and Graves' hyperthyroidism. RNA transcripts were the source from which TCR beta CDR3 regions were amplified. HTBI-primed RT-PCR formed the first round, and a multiplex PCR formed the second. TCRdb independently ran MiXCR on the multiplex PCR reads; one entry per CDR3 protein. The table lists about 740,000 distinct CDR3 sequences, about 44% of them singletons. Sequenced sample: peripheral blood. The receptors come from an adult man with Graves' ophthalmopathy.

The chain combines TRBV11-1 with TRBJ2-5, with D perhaps TRBD2 (6 bases). This CDR3 comprises 17 residues. Looked up from germline, CDR1 is SGHAT and CDR2 is FQDESV (reference sequence). Trimming shortened V by 5 bases and J by 1 base, and 20 bases separated the two germline ends. CDR3 residues: CASSTSGFGGTQETQYF. Written as DNA, the CDR3 is TGTGCCAGCAGCACAAGTGGTTTCGGGGGAACCCAAGAGACCCAGTACTTC.

The genes are TRBV19 and TRBJ1-5, with unresolved D. Germline CDR1 reads LNHDA; CDR2 reads SQIVND (reference sequence). The CDR3 has 16 amino acids. Trimming pared 2 bases from V and 0 bases from J, leaving 11 bases between. The CDR3 region is CASSILAAYSNQPQHF. The CDR3 DNA reads TGTGCCAGTAGTATACTGGCAGCGTATAGCAATCAGCCCCAGCATTTT.

Comments on this clonotype: One base away lies a much larger clone, so this may be a sequencing read error. The CDR3 end shows no conserved phenylalanine or tryptophan, and so a read error is likely. V usage is TRBV20-1 and J usage is TRBJ2-5, with D perhaps being TRBD1 or TRBD2 (5 bases each). The CDR3 loop spans 12 amino acids. The germline V gene encodes CDR1 DFQATT and CDR2 SNEGSKA (reference sequence). Trimming left V 0 bases short and J 6 bases short, with 8 bases between. The CDR3 region is CSARDQGQTQYV. The CDR3 nucleotides read TGCAGTGCTAGAGATCAGGGACAGACCCAGTACGTC.

This clonotype was recorded at least ten times. V usage is TRBV19 and J usage is TRBJ1-6; D is undetermined. The CDR3 extends over 13 amino acids. Trimming took 4 bases from V and 11 from J, leaving 12 bases between them. Germline V lookup: CDR1 LNHDA, CDR2 SQIVND (reference sequence). CDR3 sequence: CASSNRRAAPLHF. As DNA, the CDR3 is TGTGCCAGTAGTAACCGACGGGCCGCACCCCTCCACTTT.

This sequence joins TRBV25-1 and TRBJ1-6, with TRBD1 as a possible D gene (5 bases). V lost 8 bases and J 9 bases, leaving 20 bases between the germline ends. The CDR3 has 15 amino acids. Germline CDR1 MGHDK, CDR2 SYGVNS. CDR3 residues: CASSRLEGSGSPLHF. The CDR3 DNA sequence: TGTGCCAGCTCCCGCCTCGAGGGGTCGGGTTCACCCCTCCACTTT.

V gene TRBV25-1 combines with J gene TRBJ2-3; 10 bases align to TRBD2. Trimming removed 5 bases from V and 2 bases from J; junction bases left unmatched: 4. There are 15 residues in the CDR3. The germline V gene encodes CDR1 MGHDK and CDR2 SYGVNS. CDR3 DNA: TGTGCCAGCAGTCTACTAGCGGGATTCACAGATACGCAGTATTTT. It translates to CASSLLAGFTDTQYF. Using reference TRBV25-1 and TRBJ2-3 for the parts outside the CDR3, the full variable domain is EADIYQTPRYLVIGTGKKITLECSQTMGHDKMYWYQQDPGMELHLIHYSYGVNSTEKGDLSSESTVSRIRTEHFPLTLESARPSHTSQYLCASSLLAGFTDTQYFGPGTRLTVL.

The rearrangement links TRBV2 to TRBJ1-1; perhaps TRBD1 as D (5 bases). V was trimmed by 8 bases and J by 9 bases, leaving 19 bases between them. CDR3 length equals 13 residues. Germline CDR1 reads SNHLY; CDR2 reads FYNNEI. For the CDR3, the DNA is TGTGCCAGCTCACTCGGCAGGGCCCGACAAGCTTTCTTT. The encoded protein is CASSLGRARQAFF.

This clonotype was seen only a few times. V and J are TRBV9 and TRBJ1-5; weak D call: TRBD1 (6 bases). The V gene's germline CDR1 is SGDLS and CDR2 YYNGEE. V was cut by 6 bases and J by 5 bases, with 18 bases left in between. This CDR3 has 15 residues. The CDR3 reads CASKRSQTGDQPQHF. In DNA form, the CDR3 reads TGTGCCAGCAAAAGATCCCAGACAGGCGATCAGCCCCAGCATTTT.

The V and J genes are TRBV25-1 and TRBJ1-2; maybe TRBD1 (5 bases). Deletions cut 5 bases from V and 7 bases from J, with 20 bases between. The CDR3 sequence is 15 residues long. CDR1 is MGHDK and CDR2 is SYGVNS in the germline V gene. CDR3 in amino acids: CASSFGGYGFFGYTF. In DNA, the CDR3 is TGTGCCAGCAGTTTTGGGGGATACGGTTTCTTTGGCTACACCTTC.

In this sample, this clonotype turned up a few times. The chain employs TRBV12-3 or TRBV12-4 and TRBJ2-7; D perhaps matches TRBD2 (5 bases). V lost 3 bases, J lost 2 bases, and 17 bases lay in between. CDR3 length: 16 amino acids. In nucleotides, the CDR3 is TGTGCCAGCAGTTTCGTTTCCACGGGGATGACCTACGAGCAGTACTTC. This sequence encodes CASSFVSTGMTYEQYF.

This clonotype was detected many times. The J gene is TRBJ1-2, the V gene TRBV7-9; no clear D gene. The CDR3 loop spans 13 amino acids. Germline loops: CDR1 SEHNR, CDR2 FQNEAQ (reference sequence). The ends were cut back, 7 bases at V and 7 bases at J, with 16 bases in the middle. The CDR3 DNA follows: TGTGCCAGCACCGGGCGGCGCCGGCCTGGCTACACCTTC. This sequence encodes CASTGRRRPGYTF.

This clonotype has only a few counts. This rearrangement joins TRBV19 to TRBJ2-7; 12 bases line up with TRBD2. The germline V gene encodes CDR1 LNHDA and CDR2 SQIVND (reference sequence). The CDR3 consists of 14 residues. With 6 bases clipped from V and 4 bases from J, the junction kept 4 bases outside the gene matches. CDR3 protein: CASRTSGSKYEQYF. CDR3 bases: TGTGCCAGTAGGACTAGCGGGAGTAAGTACGAGCAGTACTTC.

The chain employs TRBV15 and TRBJ1-2; 9 bases are shared with TRBD1. Germline CDR1 LNHNV, CDR2 YYDKDF (reference sequence). With 3 bases clipped from V and 2 bases from J, the junction kept 4 bases outside the gene matches. This CDR3 has 15 amino acids. The CDR3 coding sequence is TGTGCCACCAGCAGCGGGGACAGGGTAAACTATGGCTACACCTTC. Translation: CATSSGDRVNYGYTF. Full variable domain (outside the CDR3, taken from reference TRBV15 and TRBJ1-2): DAMVIQNPRYQVTQFGKPVTLSCSQTLNHNVMYWYQQKSSQAPKLLFHYYDKDFNNEADTPDNFQSRRPNTSFCFLDIRSPGLGDTAMYLCATSSGDRVNYGYTFGSGTRLTVV.

A note on this clonotype: The junction and the germline gene differ at one end; a read error may be behind it. V gene TRBV24-1 combines with J gene TRBJ1-5, with 7 bases matching TRBD1. CDR1 is KGHDR, CDR2 SFDVKD, per germline. CDR3 size: 14 residues. CDR3 loop: CASSVGQAWRPQHF. CDR3 nucleotides: TGTGCCAGCAGTGTTGGACAGGCTTGGAGGCCCCAGCATTTT.

This clonotype has just a few counts. The chain is built from TRBV15 and TRBJ2-7; possibly TRBD1 for D (6 bases). Germline CDR1 is LNHNV and CDR2 is YYDKDF (reference sequence). V shed 0 bases and J shed 5 bases, with 20 bases lying between them. The CDR3 runs 17 residues. The CDR3 DNA reads TGTGCCACCAGCAGAGATATGGGTAGGGACATTTTGGACGAGCAGTACTTC. Residues: CATSRDMGRDILDEQYF.

This clonotype was seen only a few times. The chain joins TRBV6-5 to TRBJ1-2; 8 bases match TRBD1. CDR1 and CDR2 (germline): MNHEY, SVGAGI. The CDR3 contains 13 residues. Trimming took 6 bases from V and 5 from J; bases not matched to a gene: 5. The CDR3 loop is CASRLDRAYGYTF. The CDR3 coding sequence is TGTGCCAGCAGGTTGGACAGGGCGTATGGCTACACCTTC.

This clonotype appeared many times. CDR3 nucleotide sequence: TGTGCCAGCAGTGAATTGGGTAGCGGGCTTTTGAGGTACCAAGAGACCCAGTACTTC. It translates to CASSELGSGLLRYQETQYF. The chain carries TRBV25-1 and TRBJ2-5, with TRBD2 matching over 7 bases. The CDR3 is 19 amino acids. V was clipped by 1 base and J by 0 bases; unmatched bases: 14. Germline-derived CDR1 and CDR2 are MGHDK and SYGVNS.

The gene calls are TRBV20-1 and TRBJ2-7, with 7 bases identical to TRBD2. CDR1 DFQATT and CDR2 SNEGSKA come from the germline V gene (reference sequence). The CDR3 extends over 14 amino acids. J lost 6 bases, V lost 0 bases, and 8 bases had no gene match. Here the CDR3 reads CSAREAAGQGEQYF. CDR3 DNA sequence: TGCAGTGCTAGAGAGGCAGCGGGGCAGGGCGAGCAGTACTTC.

The chain combines TRBV29-1 with TRBJ2-7, with D possibly being TRBD1 (6 bases). Trimming took off 0 bases at V and 4 bases at J, with 13 bases between the two ends. The CDR3 has 14 amino acids. In germline, CDR1 is SQVTM, CDR2 ANQGSEA. The DNA for the CDR3 is TGCAGCGTTGAAGATCTTCGGCAGGGGTACGAGCAGTACTTC. Its translation is CSVEDLRQGYEQYF.

The sample holds many counts of this clonotype. The rearrangement joins TRBV29-1 to TRBJ2-7; possibly TRBD2 for D (6 bases). In germline, CDR1 is SQVTM, CDR2 ANQGSEA. V was clipped by 4 bases and J by 4 bases, with 11 bases between them. CDR3 length: 12 residues. The DNA for the CDR3 is TGCAGCGTTGGGCGGGAAGTTTACGAGCAGTACTTC. This codes for CSVGREVYEQYF.

The table lists this clonotype with many counts. V gene TRBV7-9 combines with J gene TRBJ1-4; no clear D gene. The germline V gene has CDR1 SEHNR and CDR2 FQNEAQ (reference sequence). The CDR3 sequence is 16 residues long. V was clipped by 0 bases and J by 0 bases, with 8 bases between them. In nucleotides, the CDR3 is TGTGCCAGCAGCTTAGCGCTTGGCGCAACTAATGAAAAACTGTTTTTT. Residues: CASSLALGATNEKLFF.